This T cell receptor beta chain was found in a study of blood T cell repertoires in COVID-19. On the study more broadly: Researchers got acute and convalescent COVID-19 samples from the United States, Italy and Spain. T cells, B-cell-depleted T cells, or PBMCs provided the cDNA or gDNA that served as material.

In the original workflow: Amplification from reference gene primers served as the basis for estimated nucleated cell counts. Data came from immunoSEQ multiplex PCR; TCRdb stores just in-frame clones and leaves some out. For V, J and clone size, that table is used; D and trimming come from the DNA. This sample has about 190,000 clones; approximately 91% occur once, and the top ten carry approximately 1.1%. This clone was recorded only once. The germline gives CDR1 SGHRS, CDR2 YFSETQ. The CDR3 consists of 14 residues. J lost 4 bases, V lost 7 bases, and 7 bases had no gene match. The V call is TRBV5-1, the J call TRBJ2-3; 9 nucleotides line up with TRBD2. This TCR was recovered from a young man with acute or convalescent COVID-19. Sequencing used peripheral blood. The CDR3 region is CASGERGVADTQYF. In DNA, the CDR3 is TGCGCCAGCGGGGAGCGGGGGGTCGCAGATACGCAGTATTTT. Full variable domain (missing parts from reference TRBV5-1 and TRBJ2-3): KAGVTQTPRYLIKTRGQQVTLSCSPISGHRSVSWYQQTPGQGLQFLFEYFSETQRNKGNFPGRFSGRQFSNSRSEMNVSTLELGDSALYLCASGERGVADTQYFGPGTRLTVL.